What follows is one T cell receptor beta chain and its context. Its antigen is not known. This entry is derived from a study of T cells in tumors after PD-1 blockade. General study findings and limits: Peripheral recruitment is suggested, as some novel exhausted tumor clones were in pre-treatment blood.

Repertoires were generated with immunoSEQ multiplex PCR, while TCRdb's copy carries only in-frame clones and drops some. The data contain 54,000 or so clones, roughly 78% of them singletons. The length of the CDR3 is 15 residues. The germline V gene has CDR1 LGHDT and CDR2 YNNKEL (reference sequence). V was clipped by 3 bases and J by 5 bases; unmatched bases: 8. The source of this sequence is a human donor with basal cell carcinoma. The source material was PBMCs, sampled before anti-PD-1 treatment. The V gene is TRBV3-1 (or the pseudogene TRBV3-2), the J gene TRBJ2-5, with 8 bases matching TRBD2. The CDR3 DNA follows: TGTGCCAGCAGCCATGGGCAGCGGGGGTGGGAGACCCAGTACTTC. Protein sequence: CASSHGQRGWETQYF.